These T cell receptor beta chains were read from a single sample in a study of blood T cell repertoires in COVID-19. The table came from immunoSEQ multiplex PCR; TCRdb's copy has only in-frame clones and leaves some out. The sample records some 38,000 clones, roughly 78% being singletons. Sequenced: peripheral blood. The receptors stem from a man aged 65-85 years with acute or convalescent COVID-19. Both conserved end residues are part of each CDR3. A D gene is named only where the DNA matches it firmly. Part of the rows lack a size; the others show once, few, many or a class for expanded clones.

>.|TRBJ1-1|TRBD1|TRBV6-4
TGTGCCAGCAGTCAGGGGGTAGGCACTGAAGCTTTCTTT
CASSQGVGTEAFF
>.|TRBJ1-1|TRBD1|TRBV5-1
TGCGCCAGCAGCTTTCAGACAGGGGGCCTCACTGAAGCTTTCTTT
CASSFQTGGLTEAFF
>.|TRBJ2-2|TRBD1|TRBV25-1
TGTGCCAGCAGTACTTGGACAGGGACTGGCGGGGAGCTGTTTTTT
CASSTWTGTGGELFF
>.|TRBJ1-5|.|TRBV6-5
TGTGCCAGCAGTTACGCCCCGGGAGATCAGCCCCAGCATTTT
CASSYAPGDQPQHF
>few|TRBJ2-6|.|TRBV5-5
TGTGCCAGCAGCTTGGCCATAGGGGGTGGCGGGGCCAACGTCCTGACTTTC
CASSLAIGGGGANVLTF
>once|TRBJ1-2|TRBD1|TRBV10-2
TGCGCCAGCAGTACCGGGACAGTTACTGGCTACACCTTC
CASSTGTVTGYTF
>.|TRBJ1-5|.|TRBV28
TGTGCCAGCAGTCGTCAAGGGAGGGGCAATCAGCCCCAGCATTTT
CASSRQGRGNQPQHF
>.|TRBJ2-7|.|TRBV3-1/TRBV3-2
TGTGCCAGCGCGAGGGCCGCTTCGGTCCACGAGCAGTACTTC
CASARAASVHEQYF
>.|TRBJ2-3|TRBD2|TRBV10-2
TGCGCCAGCAGTGAAGTAGCGGGAGAGGCAGATACGCAGTATTTT
CASSEVAGEADTQYF
>few|TRBJ1-2|.|TRBV10-3
TGTGCCATCGCAGGGGAAGGGGGCTACACCTTC
CAIAGEGGYTF
>.|TRBJ2-1|TRBD2|TRBV11-3
TGTGCCAGCAGCTCTAGCTGGGGGGGGAGGAGTGAGCAGTTCTTC
CASSSSWGGRSEQFF
>.|TRBJ1-2|.|TRBV7-9
TGTGCCAGCAGCGGCGAGCAGGGAATTAACTATGGCTACACCTTC
CASSGEQGINYGYTF
>once|TRBJ2-2|TRBD2|TRBV6-2/TRBV6-3
TGTGCCAGCAGGTACGGCCCGGGACTAGCGGCCACCGGGGAGCTGTTTTTT
CASRYGPGLAATGELFF
>.|TRBJ2-1|TRBD1|TRBV10-3
TGTGCCATCAGTGCACAGGGGGCGAACAATGAGCAGTTCTTC
CAISAQGANNEQFF
>.|TRBJ1-6|.|TRBV7-9
TGTGCCAGCAGCTTACCCGCACAGGGTTTTAATTCACCCCTCCACTTT
CASSLPAQGFNSPLHF
>once|TRBJ1-2|TRBD1|TRBV5-5
TGTGCCAGCAGCTTCCTGACAGGGGAAAACAGTGGCTACACCTTC
CASSFLTGENSGYTF
>.|TRBJ1-4|TRBD1|TRBV24-1
TGTGCCACCAGTGCTCGCACCACAGGGGTCGGTAATGAAAAACTGTTTTTT
CATSARTTGVGNEKLFF
>.|TRBJ1-1|.|TRBV28
TGTGCCAGCAGTGCCCTAGGAGAAGCTTTCTTT
CASSALGEAFF
>.|TRBJ2-1|TRBD1|TRBV9
TGTGCCAGCAGCCTAGACAGGGGTCTCTACAATGAGCAGTTCTTC
CASSLDRGLYNEQFF
>.|TRBJ1-2|.|TRBV5-1
TGCGCCAGCAGCTTGGGAGGGATCTATGGCTACACCTTC
CASSLGGIYGYTF
>few|TRBJ1-3|.|TRBV7-8
TGTGCCAGCAGCTTAGGACAGTCTTTAAACACCATATATTTT
CASSLGQSLNTIYF
>once|TRBJ1-4|TRBD1|TRBV5-4
TGTGCCAGCAGCGGGGGGACAGGCCCTTCGGATGAAAAACTGTTTTTT
CASSGGTGPSDEKLFF
>.|TRBJ1-5|.|TRBV5-1
TGCGCCAGCAGCTTGTCCTTCAATCAGCCCCAGCATTTT
CASSLSFNQPQHF
>few|TRBJ2-5|.|TRBV7-2
TGTGCCAGCAGCTTAATGGGCTGGAGGGCCGCGGAGACCCAGTACTTC
CASSLMGWRAAETQYF
>.|TRBJ1-1|.|TRBV29-1
TGCAGCGTTTGGGGGGTAGGGACTGAAGCTTTCTTT
CSVWGVGTEAFF
>.|TRBJ2-5|TRBD1|TRBV19
TGTGCCAGTAGCGCGCTACAGACAGGGGGCGAGACCCAGTACTTC
CASSALQTGGETQYF
>.|TRBJ2-7|.|TRBV6-5
TGTGCCAGCAGAAACCAGGGCCGTTACGAGCAGTACTTC
CASRNQGRYEQYF
>.|TRBJ1-1|.|TRBV9
TGTGCCAGCAGCTCTCGACAGGAGATGAACACTGAAGCTTTCTTT
CASSSRQEMNTEAFF
>.|TRBJ1-2|TRBD1|TRBV2
TGTGCCAGCAGAGATAGTACCGGGACAGCTTATGGCTACACCTTC
CASRDSTGTAYGYTF
>.|TRBJ1-1|TRBD1|TRBV10-1
TGCGCCAGCAGTCCAATGCCGGGACAGGGTTGCTCTGAAGCTTTCTTT
CASSPMPGQGCSEAFF
>.|TRBJ2-7|TRBD2|TRBV11-2
TGTGCCAGCAGCTACGGGACTAGCGCCTACGAGCAGTACTTC
CASSYGTSAYEQYF
>.|TRBJ2-2|.|TRBV30
TGTGCCAGCAGGGAATCGGCCGGGGAGCTGTTTTTT
CASRESAGELFF
>.|TRBJ2-3|TRBD2|TRBV20-1
TGCAGTGCTAGTCTAGCGGGAGCTAGCACAGATACGCAGTATTTT
CSASLAGASTDTQYF
>.|TRBJ2-7|.|TRBV7-2
TGTGCCAGCAGCTTACACAGCTCCTACGAGCAGTACTTC
CASSLHSSYEQYF
>.|TRBJ2-1|TRBD2|TRBV27
TGTGCCAGCAGTTTCAGGGCGGGAGAAGGGTTGTTCTTC
CASSFRAGEGLFF
>.|TRBJ2-2|.|TRBV5-4
TGTGCCCTCAAGCTGGCGGGAAAAACCGGGGAGCTGTTTTTT
CALKLAGKTGELFF
>.|TRBJ1-2|.|TRBV3-1/TRBV3-2
TGTGCCAGCAGCCAACTACAGCGACCGACGGGGGGCTACACCTTC
CASSQLQRPTGGYTF
>few|TRBJ2-3|.|TRBV4-3
TGCGCCAGCAGCCGAGAACAGAACGCAGATACGCAGTATTTT
CASSREQNADTQYF
>.|TRBJ1-1|TRBD1|TRBV19
TGTGCCAGTTTGAGGGGGCGAGGCACTGAAGCTTTCTTT
CASLRGRGTEAFF
>.|TRBJ1-1|.|TRBV7-2
TGTGCCAGCAGCGCTAGCGGGCAGGGGCAGACTGAAGCTTTCTTT
CASSASGQGQTEAFF
>.|TRBJ2-4|.|TRBV3-1/TRBV3-2
TGTGCCAGCAGCCAACAGGAGGTAGCCAAAAACATTCAGTACTTC
CASSQQEVAKNIQYF
>.|TRBJ2-1|.|TRBV9
TGTGCCAGCAGCGTAGGGCGGGAAGTAAACTTCTACAATGAGCAGTTCTTC
CASSVGREVNFYNEQFF